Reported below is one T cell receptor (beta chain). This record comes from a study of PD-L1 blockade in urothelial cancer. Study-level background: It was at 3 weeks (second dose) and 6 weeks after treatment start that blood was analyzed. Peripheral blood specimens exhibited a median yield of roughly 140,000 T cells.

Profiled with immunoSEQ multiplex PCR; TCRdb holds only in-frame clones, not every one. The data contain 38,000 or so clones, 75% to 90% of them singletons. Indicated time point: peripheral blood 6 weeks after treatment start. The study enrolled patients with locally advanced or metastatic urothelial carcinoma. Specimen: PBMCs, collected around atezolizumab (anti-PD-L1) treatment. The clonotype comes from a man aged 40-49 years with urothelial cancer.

The CDR3 reads CASSLQGAGEQYF. Written as DNA, the CDR3 is TGTGCCAGCAGCTTACAGGGGGCAGGCGAGCAGTACTTC. The rearrangement joins TRBV7-3 to TRBJ2-7, with 8 bases matching TRBD1. The J segment lost 6 bases and the V segment lost 2 bases, leaving 3 bases of the junction unmatched. The CDR3 has 13 residues. Germline CDR1 and CDR2: SGHTA and FQGTGA.